This is a list of T cell receptor beta chains from one sample in a study of technical replicates of blood from a handful of donors. The repertoire was sequenced with immunoSEQ multiplex PCR; TCRdb's copy has only in-frame clones and lacks some. The sample has approximately 81,000 clones; approximately 96% are singletons. Material: T cells isolated from PBMCs. These receptors all come from a human donor in good health. CDR3s include the opening cysteine and the closing phenylalanine or tryptophan. The order of the fields is J gene, D gene, V gene, clone size, CDR3 protein, CDR3 DNA. The D gene is left open where the match is weak. Clone sizes are given selectively: once, few, many, or a class where the clone is expanded.

TRBJ2-1 . TRBV18 . CASSPPGPLNEQFF TGTGCCAGCTCACCACCGGGCCCCCTGAATGAGCAGTTCTTC
TRBJ2-2 TRBD1 TRBV30 . CAWARLQGATGELFF TGTGCCTGGGCCCGGCTACAGGGGGCCACCGGGGAGCTGTTTTTT
TRBJ2-1 TRBD2 TRBV27 . CASSPSGRPYNEQFF TGTGCCAGCAGCCCTAGCGGGAGGCCCTACAATGAGCAGTTCTTC
TRBJ2-7 . TRBV7-2 . CASSLGAGSYEQYF TGTGCCAGCAGCTTAGGTGCGGGGTCCTACGAGCAGTACTTC
TRBJ2-1 . TRBV5-1 . CASSLDGSSYNEQFF TGCGCCAGCAGCTTGGACGGTAGCTCCTACAATGAGCAGTTCTTC
TRBJ2-7 TRBD1 TRBV19 . CASSIVGTGHDEQYF TGTGCCAGTAGTATAGTTGGGACAGGGCACGACGAGCAGTACTTC
TRBJ2-2 TRBD1 TRBV10-3 . CANRQGANTGELFF TGTGCCAACAGACAGGGTGCGAACACCGGGGAGCTGTTTTTT
TRBJ2-7 . TRBV7-8 . CASSLIDTSYEQYF TGTGCCAGCAGCTTAATCGACACCTCCTACGAGCAGTACTTC
TRBJ1-2 TRBD1 TRBV6-1 . CASSERGQGNYGYTF TGTGCCAGCAGTGAACGCGGACAGGGCAACTATGGCTACACCTTC
TRBJ2-7 . TRBV27 . CASRLAGEQYF TGTGCCAGCAGACTAGCAGGCGAGCAGTACTTC
TRBJ1-1 TRBD1 TRBV6-5 . CASALTGDTEAFF TGTGCCAGCGCCCTAACAGGGGACACTGAAGCTTTCTTT
TRBJ2-3 TRBD2 TRBV30 once CAWRGLAGSTDTQYF TGTGCCTGGAGGGGACTAGCGGGCAGCACAGATACGCAGTATTTT
TRBJ2-3 . TRBV5-4 once CASSLRGALTDTQYF TGTGCCAGCAGCTTGCGGGGGGCGCTGACAGATACGCAGTATTTT
TRBJ2-7 TRBD1 TRBV13 . CASRQRDRFTDEQYF TGTGCCAGCAGACAAAGGGACAGGTTTACCGACGAGCAGTACTTC
TRBJ2-7 TRBD2 TRBV11-2 . CASSPGTKYEQYF TGTGCCAGCAGTCCCGGGACTAAATACGAGCAGTACTTC
TRBJ1-5 . TRBV7-9 . CASSLQGSYQPQHF TGTGCCAGCAGCCTACAGGGTTCGTATCAGCCCCAGCATTTT
TRBJ2-7 . TRBV29-1 . CSVGVSYEQYF TGCAGCGTTGGTGTTAGCTACGAGCAGTACTTC
TRBJ2-5 TRBD2 TRBV27 . CASSPWEGSQETQYF TGTGCCAGCAGCCCATGGGAGGGATCTCAAGAGACCCAGTACTTC
TRBJ1-4 TRBD1 TRBV9 once CASGTPDRPNEKLFF TGTGCCAGCGGCACTCCGGACAGGCCTAATGAAAAACTGTTTTTT
TRBJ2-7 . TRBV4-2 . CASSQALLVSYEQYF TGTGCCAGCAGCCAAGCCTTACTAGTCTCCTACGAGCAGTACTTC
TRBJ1-5 . TRBV19 . CASSSGGGNQPQHF TGTGCCAGTAGTTCGGGGGGAGGCAATCAGCCCCAGCATTTT
TRBJ1-1 TRBD1 TRBV2 . CASSDTQGVTEAFF TGTGCCAGCAGCGATACACAGGGGGTCACTGAAGCTTTCTTT
TRBJ2-3 TRBD2 TRBV28 . CASSLGAGVITDTQYF TGTGCCAGCAGTTTAGGGGCGGGAGTAATCACAGATACGCAGTATTTT
TRBJ1-1 . TRBV9 few CASSVSGLGTEAFF TGTGCCAGCAGCGTCTCAGGGCTAGGGACTGAAGCTTTCTTT
TRBJ2-1 . TRBV5-1 . CASSKGEGVASSIHNEQFF TGCGCCAGCAGCAAGGGGGAGGGGGTGGCCTCTTCTATCCACAATGAGCAGTTCTTC
TRBJ1-1 TRBD1 TRBV9 . CASSTTGGNTEAFF TGTGCCAGCAGCACGACAGGGGGGAACACTGAAGCTTTCTTT
TRBJ2-1 . TRBV6-6 . CASSYYLLNEQFF TGTGCCAGCAGTTACTACCTCCTAAATGAGCAGTTCTTC
TRBJ2-3 TRBD1 TRBV6-4 . CASSDQGQGSTDTQYF TGTGCCAGCAGTGATCAGGGACAGGGGAGCACAGATACGCAGTATTTT
TRBJ2-1 . TRBV28 once CASSLYDWEQFF TGTGCCAGCTCCCTTTACGACTGGGAGCAGTTCTTC
TRBJ1-2 . TRBV14 . CASSQGGAGGYTF TGTGCCAGCAGCCAAGGTGGGGCAGGTGGCTACACCTTC
TRBJ1-1 . TRBV27 . CASSLSWRVGGTEAFF TGTGCCAGCAGTTTATCCTGGCGGGTCGGTGGCACTGAAGCTTTCTTT
TRBJ1-5 TRBD1 TRBV5-1 . CASSLAGTAFQPQHF TGCGCCAGCAGCTTGGCCGGGACAGCATTCCAGCCCCAGCATTTT
TRBJ2-7 TRBD2 TRBV11-3 . CASSLLGGAYEQYF TGTGCCAGCAGCCTCCTCGGGGGGGCCTACGAGCAGTACTTC
TRBJ2-7 TRBD1 TRBV18 . CASSPSDREYEQYF TGTGCCAGCTCACCAAGCGACAGGGAGTACGAGCAGTACTTC
TRBJ2-7 TRBD2 TRBV7-8 . CASSLGQRGSYEQYF TGTGCCAGCAGCTTAGGTCAGCGGGGCTCCTACGAGCAGTACTTC
TRBJ2-3 TRBD2 TRBV5-1 . CASSVAGAVGNTDTQYF TGCGCCAGCTCTGTAGCGGGAGCGGTAGGGAACACAGATACGCAGTATTTT
TRBJ1-2 . TRBV11-2 . CASSLIEQGNGYTF TGTGCCAGCAGCTTAATTGAGCAGGGGAATGGCTACACCTTC
TRBJ2-7 . TRBV11-2 . CASSLDLGSSYEQYF TGTGCCAGCAGCTTAGACCTGGGGAGCTCCTACGAGCAGTACTTC